These 30 T cell receptor beta chains share one sample of origin, sequenced in a study of CD8+ T cells in alopecia areata. Noted treatment: oral pan-JAK inhibitor, 5-10 mg twice daily. Sequencing used cDNA as its template, made by extracting RNA and reverse transcribing it. Profiled with immunoSEQ multiplex PCR; TCRdb holds only in-frame clones, not every one. Here the sample spans 150,000 to 200,000 clones, about three fifths being singletons. Material: CD4+ T cells sorted from blood, obtained at week 4, from a patient treated with tofacitinib. All receptors come from a human donor with alopecia areata.

On this clone itself: Within the sample, other DNA sequences also encode this same CDR3. V is TRBV5-1 and J is TRBJ2-7; D remains ambiguous. CDR3 length equals 12 residues. Germline CDR1 reads SGHRS; CDR2 reads YFSETQ. Trimming took 0 bases from V and 2 from J, leaving 3 bases between them. This chain's CDR3 is CASSLGAYEQYF. As DNA, the CDR3 is TGCGCCAGCAGCTTGGGGGCCTACGAGCAGTACTTC.

This clone was recorded a few times. In DNA form, the CDR3 reads TGTGCCAGCGCCGATCCCGGGACAGGCAATCAGCCCCAGCATTTT. Protein: CASADPGTGNQPQHF. The chain has TRBV6-6 and TRBJ1-5; 7 bases agree with TRBD1. The germline V gene has CDR1 MNHNY and CDR2 SVGAGI (reference sequence). The trim removed 8 bases at V and 2 bases at J, leaving 9 bases unmatched. The CDR3 consists of 15 residues.

V and J are TRBV30 and TRBJ1-1; D is possibly TRBD1 (5 bases). This CDR3 spans 11 amino acids. CDR1 and CDR2 (germline): GTSNPN, SVGIG (reference sequence). CDR3 coding DNA: TGTGTCGGGGGGAGAAACACTGAAGCTTTCTTT. The encoded protein is CVGGRNTEAFF.

In its sample, this clone was seen a few times. V usage is TRBV29-1 and J usage is TRBJ2-5; D not certain. Germline V CDR1 and CDR2: SQVTM, ANQGSEA. Trimming removed 2 bases from V and 2 bases from J, with 9 bases in between. CDR3 size: 13 residues. The DNA for the CDR3 is TGCAGCGTTGAAACGGCCAAGCAAGAGACCCAGTACTTC. This codes for CSVETAKQETQYF.

The CDR3 DNA follows: TGCAGCGCCCCAGACTGGGAGAATTTGCATGAGCAGTTCTTC. It translates to CSAPDWENLHEQFF. The genes are TRBV29-1 and TRBJ2-1; D might be TRBD2 (5 bases). This CDR3 is 14 amino acids long. Germline V gene sequence: CDR1 SQVTM, CDR2 ANQGSEA. V lost 7 bases and J lost 8, with 21 bases in between.

The rearrangement joins TRBV7-9 to TRBJ2-6; TRBD2 is a possible D gene (5 bases). The CDR3 runs to 14 residues. Germline CDR1 SEHNR, CDR2 FQNEAQ (reference sequence). Trimming took off 4 bases at V and 6 bases at J, with 10 bases between the two ends. Here the CDR3 reads CASSSLREANVLTF. Written as DNA, the CDR3 is TGTGCCAGCAGCTCACTTCGGGAGGCCAACGTCCTGACTTTC.

V usage is TRBV6-5 and J usage is TRBJ1-2; unclear D gene. The germline V and J ends were trimmed by 10 bases and 2 bases, with 8 bases remaining between them. The CDR3 spans 11 residues. The V gene's germline CDR1 is MNHEY and CDR2 SVGAGI. As DNA, the CDR3 is TGTGCCACCCAGGAAAACTATGGCTACACCTTC. Translated, it gives CATQENYGYTF.

The J gene is TRBJ1-1, the V gene TRBV4-1; D possibly corresponds to TRBD1 (6 bases). V lost 3 bases, J lost 5 bases, and 19 bases lay in between. CDR1 is MGHRA, CDR2 YSYEKL, per germline. The CDR3 runs 16 residues. DNA of the CDR3: TGCGCCAGCAGCCAGGCAACAGGGACCCGGGGGACTGAAGCTTTCTTT. Amino acid sequence: CASSQATGTRGTEAFF.

The rearrangement joins TRBV30 to TRBJ2-3; no definite D call. The CDR3 covers 14 residues. Per the germline V gene, CDR1 is GTSNPN and CDR2 is SVGIG (reference sequence). Trimming left V 5 bases short and J 0 bases short, with 12 bases between. Here the CDR3 reads CAWSMGLSTDTQYF. The CDR3 DNA sequence: TGTGCCTGGTCCATGGGGTTAAGCACAGATACGCAGTATTTT.

This rearrangement joins TRBV6-1 to TRBJ2-5; 9 nucleotides agree with TRBD2. The CDR3 is 15 amino acids. CDR1 is MNHNS, CDR2 SASEGT, per germline. J was trimmed by 6 bases and V by 5 bases; bases with no gene match: 10. CDR3 loop: CASSQGGTSIQTQYF. The CDR3 region has the DNA TGTGCCAGCAGTCAAGGGGGGACTAGCATCCAGACCCAGTACTTC.

The V and J genes are TRBV30 and TRBJ1-2, with D possibly being TRBD1 (5 bases). CDR1 is GTSNPN, CDR2 SVGIG, per germline (reference sequence). The V gene lost 7 bases and the J gene lost 5 bases, with 17 bases spanning the gap. The CDR3 covers 13 residues. The CDR3 reads CAYLFGPGYGYTF. DNA for the CDR3: TGTGCCTACCTTTTTGGACCAGGGTATGGCTACACCTTC.

This clone was counted only a few times. This rearrangement joins TRBV10-3 to TRBJ2-2, with TRBD1 identical over 7 bases. In germline, CDR1 is ENHRY, CDR2 SYGVKD. The CDR3 totals 17 residues. V dropped 11 bases and J dropped 0; count of bases not matched to a gene: 15. The CDR3 bases are TGTGCCGTCCGGGACAGTCGGGCCGGTGCGAACACCGGGGAGCTGTTTTTT. Its translation is CAVRDSRAGANTGELFF.

The chain combines TRBV29-1 with TRBJ1-2, with D possibly matching TRBD1 (5 bases). The V end lost 0 bases, the J end lost 7 bases, and 12 bases lay between the germline ends. CDR3 length: 13 amino acids. CDR1 is SQVTM, CDR2 ANQGSEA, per germline. The CDR3 DNA follows: TGCAGCGTTGAAGACCAGACAGTGGGTGGCTACACCTTC. Protein product: CSVEDQTVGGYTF. The complete variable domain, with remaining parts taken from reference TRBV29-1 and TRBJ1-2, reads SAVISQKPSRDICQRGTSLTIQCQVDSQVTMMFWYRQQPGQSLTLIATANQGSEATYESGFVIDKFPISRPNLTFSTLTVSNMSPEDSSIYLCSVEDQTVGGYTFGSGTRLTVV.

The chain employs TRBV10-3 and TRBJ2-7; D possibly uses TRBD1 or TRBD2 (6 bases each). The length of the CDR3 is 15 residues. Germline V lookup: CDR1 ENHRY, CDR2 SYGVKD. V lost 3 bases and J 2 bases, leaving 14 bases between the germline ends. In DNA, the CDR3 is TGTGCCATCAGTGAAGGAGGGGGGAGTACCTACGAGCAGTACTTC. This translates into CAISEGGGSTYEQYF.

This clone was seen once. The chain uses TRBV5-1 and TRBJ2-1, with 9 bases fitting TRBD1. Germline V gives CDR1 SGHRS, CDR2 YFSETQ. CDR3 size: 13 residues. J gave up 7 bases and V 6 bases, and 5 bases lay outside the gene matches. Here the CDR3 DNA reads TGCGCCAGCACCTGGACAGGGGATAATGAGCAGTTCTTC. Its translation is CASTWTGDNEQFF.

In this sample, this clone turned up a few times. The chain uses TRBV7-2 and TRBJ2-1; 9 bases match TRBD2. The CDR3 sequence is 18 residues long. V shed 5 bases and J 3 bases; nucleotides not matched to a gene: 14. The germline V gene has CDR1 SGHTA and CDR2 FQGNSA. This CDR3 is CASSRTRSLAGSYNEQFF. CDR3 nucleotides: TGTGCCAGCAGCCGGACCCGTAGTCTAGCGGGGAGCTACAATGAGCAGTTCTTC.

The genes are TRBV7-2 and TRBJ1-2, with no clear D. The CDR3 loop spans 14 amino acids. The germline CDR1 and CDR2 sequences are SGHTA and FQGNSA. Trimming left V 2 bases short and J 2 bases short, with 9 bases between. The CDR3 coding sequence is TGTGCCAGCAGCTTATTAGAACAGAACTATGGCTACACCTTC. It translates to CASSLLEQNYGYTF.

This chain connects TRBV5-1 to TRBJ1-1; D is unclear. This CDR3 is 13 amino acids long. Germline V gives CDR1 SGHRS, CDR2 YFSETQ. V lost 0 bases to trimming and J lost 3 bases, with 6 bases between them. For the CDR3, the DNA is TGCGCCAGCAGCTTGGAGGTAGACACTGAAGCTTTCTTT. It codes for CASSLEVDTEAFF.

V gene TRBV9 combines with J gene TRBJ2-7; D perhaps matches TRBD1 (6 bases). CDR3 size: 14 residues. Deletions cut 2 bases from V and 6 bases from J, with 15 bases between. CDR1 SGDLS and CDR2 YYNGEE come from the germline V gene. CDR3 in DNA: TGTGCCAGCAGCGTCGCCCCCCAGGGGTCCGAGCAGTACTTC. Protein sequence: CASSVAPQGSEQYF.

The chain combines TRBV29-1 with TRBJ2-5; maybe TRBD1 (5 bases). V was shortened by 0 bases and J by 5 bases, with 13 bases between the two germline ends. The germline V gene encodes CDR1 SQVTM and CDR2 ANQGSEA. The CDR3 covers 14 residues. The CDR3 DNA reads as TGCAGCGTTGAAGATTTACAGGCGCTCGAGACCCAGTACTTC. Its translation: CSVEDLQALETQYF. Full variable domain (missing parts from reference TRBV29-1 and TRBJ2-5): SAVISQKPSRDICQRGTSLTIQCQVDSQVTMMFWYRQQPGQSLTLIATANQGSEATYESGFVIDKFPISRPNLTFSTLTVSNMSPEDSSIYLCSVEDLQALETQYFGPGTRLLVL.

The gene calls are TRBV11-2 and TRBJ2-7, with D unresolved. Germline V lookup: CDR1 SGHAT, CDR2 FQNNGV. Deletions cut 5 bases from V and 0 bases from J, with 17 bases between. The CDR3 is 16 residues long. The CDR3 protein is CASSRTVATSSYEQYF. CDR3 nucleotide sequence: TGTGCCAGCAGCCGAACGGTTGCAACGAGCTCCTACGAGCAGTACTTC.

The count of this clone is one. This chain uses TRBV6-6 with TRBJ2-3, with 10 positions matching TRBD1. V gave up 6 bases and J gave up 3 bases; unmatched junction bases: 0. The CDR3 covers 13 residues. Germline V gene sequence: CDR1 MNHNY, CDR2 SVGAGI (reference sequence). This CDR3 reads CASRDRGTDTQYF. In DNA form, the CDR3 reads TGTGCCAGCAGGGACAGGGGGACAGATACGCAGTATTTT.

The chain recombines TRBV30 with TRBJ2-7, with a possible D match to TRBD1 (7 bases). Trimming cost V 3 bases and J 4 bases, with 10 bases left between them. The CDR3 runs 12 residues. Per the germline V gene, CDR1 is GTSNPN and CDR2 is SVGIG (reference sequence). DNA for the CDR3: TGTGCCTGGAGGGGGGGACAGTACGAGCAGTACTTC. As protein: CAWRGGQYEQYF. Full variable domain (missing parts from reference TRBV30 and TRBJ2-7): SQTIHQWPATLVQPVGSPLSLECTVEGTSNPNLYWYRQAAGRGLQLLFYSVGIGQISSEVPQNLSASRPQDRQFILSSKKLLLSDSGFYLCAWRGGQYEQYFGPGTRLTVT.

This chain joins TRBV7-3 and TRBJ2-3; weak D call: TRBD2 (6 bases). Per the germline V gene, CDR1 is SGHTA and CDR2 is FQGTGA. V was shortened by 2 bases and J by 6 bases, with 9 bases between the two germline ends. The CDR3 spans 13 residues. CDR3 in amino acids: CASSLDLADTQYF. Here the CDR3 DNA reads TGTGCCAGCAGCTTAGACCTAGCGGATACGCAGTATTTT.

In its sample, this clone was seen a few times. The rearrangement links TRBV4-3 to TRBJ1-2; D perhaps matches TRBD1 (6 bases). Germline CDR1 LGHNA, CDR2 YSLEER. The CDR3 contains 15 residues. The ends were cut back, 4 bases at V and 8 bases at J, with 20 bases in the middle. The CDR3 spells CASSLRDPGQGGYTF. The CDR3 bases are TGCGCCAGCAGCCTGAGGGATCCGGGCCAGGGGGGCTACACCTTC.

This chain uses TRBV7-9 with TRBJ1-2; D gene uncertain. The V end was cut by 5 bases, the J end by 8 bases, with 18 bases between. Germline loops: CDR1 SEHNR, CDR2 FQNEAQ (reference sequence). The CDR3 is made up of 14 amino acids. CDR3 sequence: CASSPTFLGRGYTF. CDR3 bases: TGTGCCAGCAGCCCTACCTTCCTAGGGCGAGGCTACACCTTC.

V is TRBV9 and J is TRBJ2-1, with 7 bases matching TRBD1. This CDR3 has 15 residues. Looked up from germline, CDR1 is SGDLS and CDR2 is YYNGEE. Trimming at V came to 3 bases and at J to 0 bases, leaving 3 bases not matched to a gene. The CDR3 DNA sequence: TGTGCCAGCAGCGCCCGGGACAGCTCCTACAATGAGCAGTTCTTC. Its translation: CASSARDSSYNEQFF.

This clone was recorded only once. This CDR3 is CASSYPQGAGANVLTF. The DNA of the CDR3 is TGTGCCAGCAGTTACCCTCAGGGGGCTGGGGCCAACGTCCTGACTTTC. The chain carries TRBV6-6 and TRBJ2-6, with 7 nucleotides matching TRBD1. The CDR3 runs to 16 residues. Germline assignment: CDR1 MNHNY and CDR2 SVGAGI (reference sequence). V lost 2 bases, J lost 2 bases, and 3 bases stayed unmatched.

This chain joins TRBV29-1 and TRBJ2-2; 10 nucleotides agree with TRBD2. This CDR3 has 15 residues. Germline lookup yields CDR1 SQVTM and CDR2 ANQGSEA. This CDR3 reads CIGSGGPRNTGELFF. The CDR3 DNA reads as TGCATTGGTAGCGGGGGGCCGCGGAACACCGGGGAGCTGTTTTTT.

CDR3 sequence reads: CASSQDVGARNEQFF. The CDR3 bases are TGCGCCAGCAGCCAAGATGTGGGGGCACGAAATGAGCAGTTCTTC. The chain recombines TRBV4-3 with TRBJ2-1, with a tentative D call TRBD1 (6 bases). CDR3 size: 15 residues. Germline CDR1 LGHNA, CDR2 YSLEER. Trimming took 0 bases from V and 7 from J, leaving 13 bases between them.